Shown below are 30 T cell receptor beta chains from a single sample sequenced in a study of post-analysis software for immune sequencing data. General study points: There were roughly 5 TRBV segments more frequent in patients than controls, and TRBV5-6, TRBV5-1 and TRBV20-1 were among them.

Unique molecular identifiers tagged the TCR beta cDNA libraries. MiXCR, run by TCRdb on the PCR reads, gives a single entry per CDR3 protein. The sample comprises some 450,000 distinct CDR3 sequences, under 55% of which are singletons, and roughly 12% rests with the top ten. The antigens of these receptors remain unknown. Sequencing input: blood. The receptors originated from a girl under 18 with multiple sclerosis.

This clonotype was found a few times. Written as DNA, the CDR3 is TGTGCCAGCAGTCCCGGGGGTCAAAACTATGGCTACACCTTC. This encodes CASSPGGQNYGYTF. The rearrangement joins TRBV27 to TRBJ1-2; a possible D gene is TRBD1 (5 bases). Germline CDR1 reads MNHEY; CDR2 reads SMNVEV (reference sequence). The CDR3 extends over 14 amino acids. V lost 5 bases to trimming and J lost 2 bases, with 12 bases between them.

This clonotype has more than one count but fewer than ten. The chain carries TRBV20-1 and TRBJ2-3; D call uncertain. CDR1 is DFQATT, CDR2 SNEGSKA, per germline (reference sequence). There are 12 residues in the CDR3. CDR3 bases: TGCAGCGGGCTACCCATGGCAGATACGCAGTATTTT. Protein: CSGLPMADTQYF.

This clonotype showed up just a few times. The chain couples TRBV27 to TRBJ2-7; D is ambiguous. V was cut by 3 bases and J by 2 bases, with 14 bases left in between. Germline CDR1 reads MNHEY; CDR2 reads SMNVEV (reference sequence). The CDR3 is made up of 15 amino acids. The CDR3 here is CASSLVRAGPYEQYF. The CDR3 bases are TGTGCCAGCAGTTTGGTGCGCGCAGGTCCCTACGAGCAGTACTTC.

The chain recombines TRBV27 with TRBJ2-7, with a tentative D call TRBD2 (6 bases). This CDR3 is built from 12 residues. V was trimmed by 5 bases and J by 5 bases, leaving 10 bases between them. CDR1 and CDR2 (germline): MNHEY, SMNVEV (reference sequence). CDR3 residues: CASSARGDEQYF. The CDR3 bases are TGTGCCAGCAGTGCTCGCGGGGACGAGCAGTACTTC.

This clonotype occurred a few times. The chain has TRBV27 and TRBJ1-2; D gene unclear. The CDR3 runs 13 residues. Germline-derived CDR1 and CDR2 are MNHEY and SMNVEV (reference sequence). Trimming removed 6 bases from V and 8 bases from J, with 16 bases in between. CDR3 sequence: CASSMEGLGGYTF. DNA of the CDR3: TGTGCCAGCAGCATGGAGGGCCTGGGAGGCTACACCTTC.

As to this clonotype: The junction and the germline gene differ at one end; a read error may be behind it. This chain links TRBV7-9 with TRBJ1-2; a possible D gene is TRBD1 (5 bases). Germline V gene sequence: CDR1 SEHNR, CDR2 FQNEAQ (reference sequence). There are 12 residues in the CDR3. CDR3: CASSSGTYDYTF. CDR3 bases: TGTGCCAGCAGCTCAGGGACCTATGACTACACCTTC.

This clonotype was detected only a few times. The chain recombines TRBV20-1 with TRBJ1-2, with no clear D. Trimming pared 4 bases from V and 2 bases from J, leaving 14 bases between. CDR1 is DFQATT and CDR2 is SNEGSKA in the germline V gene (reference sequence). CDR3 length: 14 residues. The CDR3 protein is CSAKNSAINYGYTF. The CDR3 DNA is TGCAGTGCTAAAAACAGCGCCATAAACTATGGCTACACCTTC.

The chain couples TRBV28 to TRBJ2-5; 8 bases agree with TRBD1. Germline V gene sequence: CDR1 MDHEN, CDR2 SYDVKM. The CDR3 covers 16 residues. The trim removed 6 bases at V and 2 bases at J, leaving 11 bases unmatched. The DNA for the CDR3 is TGTGCCAGCAGACCCGGCGGGACAGGCAGTCAAGAGACCCAGTACTTC. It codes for CASRPGGTGSQETQYF.

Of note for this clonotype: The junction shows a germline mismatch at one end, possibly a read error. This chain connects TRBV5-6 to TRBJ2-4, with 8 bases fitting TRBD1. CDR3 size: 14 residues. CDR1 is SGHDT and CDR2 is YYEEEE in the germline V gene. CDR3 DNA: TGTGCCAGCAGCTTGCAGGGGGCGACGAACATTCAGGACTTC. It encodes CASSLQGATNIQDF. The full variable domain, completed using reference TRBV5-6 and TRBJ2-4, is DAGVTQSPTHLIKTRGQQVTLRCSPKSGHDTVSWYQQALGQGPQFIFQYYEEEERQRGNFPDRFSGHQFPNYSSELNVNALLLGDSALYLCASSLQGATNIQDFGAGTRLSVL.

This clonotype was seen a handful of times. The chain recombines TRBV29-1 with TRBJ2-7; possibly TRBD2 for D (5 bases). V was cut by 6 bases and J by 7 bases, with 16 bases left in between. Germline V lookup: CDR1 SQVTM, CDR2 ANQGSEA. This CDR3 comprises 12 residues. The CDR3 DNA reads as TGCAGCGTGTCTCCGGGAACTCTAGAGCAGTACTTC. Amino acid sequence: CSVSPGTLEQYF.

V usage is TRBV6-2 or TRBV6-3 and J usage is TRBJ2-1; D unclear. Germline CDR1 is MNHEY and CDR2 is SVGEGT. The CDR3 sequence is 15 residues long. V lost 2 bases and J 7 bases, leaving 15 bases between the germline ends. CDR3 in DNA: TGTGCCAGCAGTTACGCTCGAGTCCTGGGAAATGAGCAGTTCTTC. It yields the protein CASSYARVLGNEQFF.

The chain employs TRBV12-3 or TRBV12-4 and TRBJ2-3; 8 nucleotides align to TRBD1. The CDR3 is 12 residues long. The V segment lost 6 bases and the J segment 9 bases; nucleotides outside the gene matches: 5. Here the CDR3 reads CASSPTGATQYF. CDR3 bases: TGTGCCAGCAGCCCGACAGGGGCGACGCAGTATTTT.

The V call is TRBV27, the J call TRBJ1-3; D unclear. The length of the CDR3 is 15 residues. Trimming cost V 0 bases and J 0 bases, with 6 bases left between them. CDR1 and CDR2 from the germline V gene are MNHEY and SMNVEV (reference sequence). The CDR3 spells CASSLSAASGNTIYF. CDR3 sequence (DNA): TGTGCCAGCAGTTTATCCGCAGCCTCTGGAAACACCATATATTTT.

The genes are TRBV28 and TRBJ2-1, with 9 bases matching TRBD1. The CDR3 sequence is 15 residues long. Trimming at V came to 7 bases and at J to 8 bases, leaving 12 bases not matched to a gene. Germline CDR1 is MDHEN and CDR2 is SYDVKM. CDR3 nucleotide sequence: TGTGCCAGCACCTTGGACAGGGGATGGTCGGATGAGCAGTTCTTC. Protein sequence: CASTLDRGWSDEQFF.

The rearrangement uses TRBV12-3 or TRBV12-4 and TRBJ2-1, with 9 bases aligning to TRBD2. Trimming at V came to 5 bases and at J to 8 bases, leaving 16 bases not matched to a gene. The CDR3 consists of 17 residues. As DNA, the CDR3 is TGTGCCAGCAGTGCACCCGGGACTAGCTCACTGCACGATGAGCAGTTCTTC. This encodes CASSAPGTSSLHDEQFF.

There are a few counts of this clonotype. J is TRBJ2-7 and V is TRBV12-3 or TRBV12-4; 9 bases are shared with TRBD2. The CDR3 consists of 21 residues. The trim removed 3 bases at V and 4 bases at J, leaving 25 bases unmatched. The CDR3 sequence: CASSFLYRMGTSGPVGYEQYF. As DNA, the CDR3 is TGTGCCAGCAGTTTCTTGTATCGAATGGGTACTAGCGGGCCGGTTGGGTACGAGCAGTACTTC.

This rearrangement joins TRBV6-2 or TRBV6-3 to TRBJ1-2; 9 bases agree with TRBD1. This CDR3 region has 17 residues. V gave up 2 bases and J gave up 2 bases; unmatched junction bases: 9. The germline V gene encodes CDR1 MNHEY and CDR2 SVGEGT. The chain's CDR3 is CASSYPRTGATNYGYTF. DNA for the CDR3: TGTGCCAGCAGTTACCCCAGGACAGGGGCGACCAACTATGGCTACACCTTC.

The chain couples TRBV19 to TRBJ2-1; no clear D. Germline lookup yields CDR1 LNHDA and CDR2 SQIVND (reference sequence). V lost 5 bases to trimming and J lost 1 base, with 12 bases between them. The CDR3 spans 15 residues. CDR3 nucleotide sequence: TGTGCCAGTAGTGCGCCTACCCAATCCTACAATGAGCAGTTCTTC. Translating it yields CASSAPTQSYNEQFF.

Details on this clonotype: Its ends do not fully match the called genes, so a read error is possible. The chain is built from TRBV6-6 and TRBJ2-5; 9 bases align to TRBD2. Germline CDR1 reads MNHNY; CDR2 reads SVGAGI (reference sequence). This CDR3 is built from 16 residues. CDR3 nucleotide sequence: TGTGCCAGCAGTTACTGGCTAGCGGGATTACAAGAGACCCGGTACTTC. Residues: CASSYWLAGLQETRYF.

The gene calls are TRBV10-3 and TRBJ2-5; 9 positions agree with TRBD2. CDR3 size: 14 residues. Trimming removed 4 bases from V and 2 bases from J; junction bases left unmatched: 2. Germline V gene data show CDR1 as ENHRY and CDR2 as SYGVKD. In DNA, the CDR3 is TGTGCCATCAGTGCGACTAGCGGACAAGAGACCCAGTACTTC. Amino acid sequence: CAISATSGQETQYF.

The DNA for the CDR3 is TGCGCCAGCAGCCAAGGGGAAGGGGGACCCTACGAGCAGTACTTC. Its protein product is CASSQGEGGPYEQYF. V usage is TRBV4-3 and J usage is TRBJ2-7, with D possibly being TRBD1 (6 bases). Trimming took 1 base from V and 2 from J, leaving 12 bases between them. The CDR3 contains 15 residues. Germline assignment: CDR1 LGHNA and CDR2 YSLEER.

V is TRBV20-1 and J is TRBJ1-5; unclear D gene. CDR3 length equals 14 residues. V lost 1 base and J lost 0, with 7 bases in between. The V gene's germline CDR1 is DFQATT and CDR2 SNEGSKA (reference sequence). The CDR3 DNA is TGCAGTGCTAGAGTCCCCCCTAGCAATCAGCCCCAGCATTTT. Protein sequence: CSARVPPSNQPQHF.

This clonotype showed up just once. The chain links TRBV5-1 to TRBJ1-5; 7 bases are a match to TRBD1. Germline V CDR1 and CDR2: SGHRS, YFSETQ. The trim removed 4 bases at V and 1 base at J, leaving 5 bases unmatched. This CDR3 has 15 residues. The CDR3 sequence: CASSVDRASNQPQHF. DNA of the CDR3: TGCGCCAGCAGCGTCGACAGGGCCAGCAATCAGCCCCAGCATTTT. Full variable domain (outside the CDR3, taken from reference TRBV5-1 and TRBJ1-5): KAGVTQTPRYLIKTRGQQVTLSCSPISGHRSVSWYQQTPGQGLQFLFEYFSETQRNKGNFPGRFSGRQFSNSRSEMNVSTLELGDSALYLCASSVDRASNQPQHFGDGTRLSIL.

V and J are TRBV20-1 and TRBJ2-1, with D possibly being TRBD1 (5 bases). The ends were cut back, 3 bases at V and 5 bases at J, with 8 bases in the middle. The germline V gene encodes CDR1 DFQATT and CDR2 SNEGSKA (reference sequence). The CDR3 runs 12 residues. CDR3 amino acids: CSASKGNNEQFF. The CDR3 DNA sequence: TGCAGTGCTAGTAAGGGGAACAATGAGCAGTTCTTC.

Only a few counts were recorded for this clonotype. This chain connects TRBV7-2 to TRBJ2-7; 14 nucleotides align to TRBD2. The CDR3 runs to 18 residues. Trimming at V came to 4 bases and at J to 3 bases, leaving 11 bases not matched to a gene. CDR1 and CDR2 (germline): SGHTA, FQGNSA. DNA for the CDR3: TGTGCCAGCAGCTACGGGACTAGCGGGAGTCCCGGTTTCTACGAGCAGTACTTC. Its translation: CASSYGTSGSPGFYEQYF. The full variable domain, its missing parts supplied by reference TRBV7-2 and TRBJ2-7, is GAGVSQSPSNKVTEKGKDVELRCDPISGHTALYWYRQSLGQGLEFLIYFQGNSAPDKSGLPSDRFSAERTGGSVSTLTIQRTQQEDSAVYLCASSYGTSGSPGFYEQYFGPGTRLTVT.

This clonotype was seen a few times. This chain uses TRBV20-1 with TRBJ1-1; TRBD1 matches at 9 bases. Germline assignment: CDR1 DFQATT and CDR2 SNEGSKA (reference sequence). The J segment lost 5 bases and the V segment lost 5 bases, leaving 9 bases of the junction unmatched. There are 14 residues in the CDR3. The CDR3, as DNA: TGCAGTGCTGACCTGACAGGGGGGTGGACTGAAGCTTTCTTT. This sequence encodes CSADLTGGWTEAFF.

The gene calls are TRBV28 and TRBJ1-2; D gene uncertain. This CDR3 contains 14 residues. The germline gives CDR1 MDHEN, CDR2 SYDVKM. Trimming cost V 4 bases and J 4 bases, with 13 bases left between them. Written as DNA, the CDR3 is TGTGCCAGCAGTTACATCAAAAAATCCTATGGCTACACCTTC. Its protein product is CASSYIKKSYGYTF.

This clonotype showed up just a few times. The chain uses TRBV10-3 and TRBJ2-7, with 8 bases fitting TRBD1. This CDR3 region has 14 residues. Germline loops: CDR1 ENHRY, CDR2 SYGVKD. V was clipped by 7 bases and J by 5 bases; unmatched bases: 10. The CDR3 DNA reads TGTGCCATCACTGATCCAGGGGGCGGCAACGAGCAGTACTTC. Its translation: CAITDPGGGNEQYF.

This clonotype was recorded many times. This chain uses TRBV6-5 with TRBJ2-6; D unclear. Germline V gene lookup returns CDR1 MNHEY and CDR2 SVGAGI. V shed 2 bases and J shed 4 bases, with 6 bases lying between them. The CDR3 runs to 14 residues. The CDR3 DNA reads TGTGCCAGCAGTTACGCGGCAGGGGCCAACGTCCTGACTTTC. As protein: CASSYAAGANVLTF.

The CDR3 sequence: CASSHPRGAKNIQYF. In DNA, the CDR3 is TGTGCCAGCAGTCACCCTAGAGGGGCCAAAAACATTCAGTACTTC. The J gene is TRBJ2-4, the V gene TRBV12-3 or TRBV12-4, with D possibly being TRBD2 (5 bases). The CDR3 loop spans 15 amino acids. V was pared by 5 bases and J by 1 base, with 12 bases between.